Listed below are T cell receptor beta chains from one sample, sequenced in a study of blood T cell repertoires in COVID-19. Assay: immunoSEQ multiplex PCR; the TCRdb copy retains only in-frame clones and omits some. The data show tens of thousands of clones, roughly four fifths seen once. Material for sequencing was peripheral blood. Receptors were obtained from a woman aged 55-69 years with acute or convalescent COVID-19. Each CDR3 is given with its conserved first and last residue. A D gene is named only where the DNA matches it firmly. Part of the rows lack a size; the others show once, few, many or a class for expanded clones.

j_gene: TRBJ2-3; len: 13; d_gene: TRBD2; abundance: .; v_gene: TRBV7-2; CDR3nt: TGTGCCAGCAGCTCCTCTAGCGGGGAAACGCAGTATTTT; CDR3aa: CASSSSSGETQYF
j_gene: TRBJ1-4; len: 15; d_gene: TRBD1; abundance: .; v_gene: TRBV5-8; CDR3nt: TGTGCCAGCAGCCAAGCCGGGACAGGGGTTGAAAAACTGTTTTTT; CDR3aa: CASSQAGTGVEKLFF
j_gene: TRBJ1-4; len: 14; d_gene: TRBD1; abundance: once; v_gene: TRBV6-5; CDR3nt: TGTGCCAGCAGTAAGACAGGGGACCATGAAAAACTGTTTTTT; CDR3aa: CASSKTGDHEKLFF
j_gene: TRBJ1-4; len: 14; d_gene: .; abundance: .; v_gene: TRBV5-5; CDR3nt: TGTGCCAGCAGCTTGGGACAGATAAATGAAAAACTGTTTTTT; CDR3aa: CASSLGQINEKLFF
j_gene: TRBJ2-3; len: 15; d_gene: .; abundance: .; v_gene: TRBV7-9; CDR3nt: TGTGCCAGCAGCCCAACTGGGACTAGCACAGATACGCAGTATTTT; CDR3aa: CASSPTGTSTDTQYF
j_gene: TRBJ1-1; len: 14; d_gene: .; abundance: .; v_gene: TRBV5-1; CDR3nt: TGCGCCAGCAGCTTGGCTGGGGGCAACACTGAAGCTTTCTTT; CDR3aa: CASSLAGGNTEAFF
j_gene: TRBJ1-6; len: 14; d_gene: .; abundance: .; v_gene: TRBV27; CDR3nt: TGTGCCAGCCGAATCTCAGGGGTTGGATCACCCCTCCACTTT; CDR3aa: CASRISGVGSPLHF
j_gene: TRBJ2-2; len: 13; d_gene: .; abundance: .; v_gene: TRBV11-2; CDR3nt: TGTGCCAGCAGCTACACGAACACCGGGGAGCTGTTTTTT; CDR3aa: CASSYTNTGELFF
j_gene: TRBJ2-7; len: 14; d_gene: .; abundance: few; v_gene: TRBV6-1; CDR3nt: TGTGCCAGCAGTCCTAGGTCCAGCTCCTACGAGCAGTACTTC; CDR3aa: CASSPRSSSYEQYF
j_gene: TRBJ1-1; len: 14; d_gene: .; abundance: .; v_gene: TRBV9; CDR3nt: TGTGCCAGCAGCGTAACACACCAGAACACTGAAGCTTTCTTT; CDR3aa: CASSVTHQNTEAFF
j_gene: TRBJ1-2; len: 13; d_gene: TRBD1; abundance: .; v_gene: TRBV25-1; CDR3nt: TGTGCCAGCAGGGACAGGGGGGACTATGGCTACACCTTC; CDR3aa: CASRDRGDYGYTF